This T cell receptor (beta chain) was captured by sequencing in a study of neoadjuvant nivolumab and ipilimumab in lung cancer. Study results and caveats: Resected-tumor TCR richness correlated positively with pretherapy blood richness. Only a single major-pathologic-response sample was available for clonality analysis. Resected tumors had greater TCR richness and clonality than uninvolved lung.

About this clone itself: Its cognate antigen is unknown.

TCRdb's copy holds only in-frame clones and misses some; the assay was immunoSEQ multiplex PCR. The table shows fewer than 25,000 clones, with about four fifths occurring only once. Germline V gene sequence: CDR1 SGHNT, CDR2 YENEEA. The CDR3 consists of 16 residues. The ends lost 1 base at V and 1 base at J; junction bases unmatched: 2. Sequencing used peripheral blood, obtained before neoadjuvant nivolumab, alone or with ipilimumab. This clonotype was obtained from an adult with non-small cell lung cancer. The gene calls are TRBV11-3 and TRBJ2-5; 11 bases are shared with TRBD2. As DNA, the CDR3 is TGTGCCAGCAGCTTAGGGACTAGCGGGCTCCAAGAGACCCAGTACTTC. As protein: CASSLGTSGLQETQYF.